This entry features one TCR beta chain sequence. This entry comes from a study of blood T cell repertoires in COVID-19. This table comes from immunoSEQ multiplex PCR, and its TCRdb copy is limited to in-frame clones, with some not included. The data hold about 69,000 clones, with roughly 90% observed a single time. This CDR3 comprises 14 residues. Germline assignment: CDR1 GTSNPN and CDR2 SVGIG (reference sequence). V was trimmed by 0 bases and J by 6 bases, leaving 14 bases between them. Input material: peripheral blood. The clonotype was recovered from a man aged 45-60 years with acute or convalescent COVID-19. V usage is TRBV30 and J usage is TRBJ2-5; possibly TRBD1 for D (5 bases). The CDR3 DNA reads TGTGCCTGGAGTGTACTGGCGCAGGGCCAGACCCAGTACTTC. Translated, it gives CAWSVLAQGQTQYF.